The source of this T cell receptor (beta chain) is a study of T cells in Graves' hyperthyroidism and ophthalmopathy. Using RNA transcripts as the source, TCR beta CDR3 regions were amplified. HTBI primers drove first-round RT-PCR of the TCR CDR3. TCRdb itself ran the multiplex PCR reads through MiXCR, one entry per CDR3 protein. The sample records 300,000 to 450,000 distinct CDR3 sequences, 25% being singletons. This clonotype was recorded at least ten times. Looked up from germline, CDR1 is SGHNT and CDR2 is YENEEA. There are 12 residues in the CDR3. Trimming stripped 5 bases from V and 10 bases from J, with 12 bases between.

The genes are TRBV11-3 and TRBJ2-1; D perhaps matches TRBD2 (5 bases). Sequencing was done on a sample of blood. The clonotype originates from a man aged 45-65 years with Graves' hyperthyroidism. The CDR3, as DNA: TGTGCCAGCAGCACCCGGGAAGAAGAGCAGTTCTTC. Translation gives CASSTREEEQFF.